This entry describes one T cell receptor beta chain. The CDR3 sequence is 15 residues long. The V and J ends lost 5 bases and 8 bases respectively, with 21 bases between them. The germline CDR1 and CDR2 sequences are SEHNR and FQNEAQ (reference sequence). The data were taken from a study of blood T cell repertoires in COVID-19. For the study at large: Acute and convalescent COVID-19 specimens originated in the United States, Italy and Spain.

Per the study methods: Estimates of nucleated cell counts were drawn from the amplification of reference gene primers. Profiled with immunoSEQ multiplex PCR; TCRdb holds only in-frame clones, not every one. Clone size and the V and J calls come from that table; the DNA yielded D and trimming. This table holds under 15,000 clones, about 75% found once. This chain uses TRBV7-9 with TRBJ1-2, with D possibly TRBD1 on 5 matching bases. This clonotype originated in a woman aged 80 or over with acute or convalescent COVID-19. Sequencing was performed on peripheral blood. DNA of the CDR3: TGTGCCAGCAGCCCTCCCGGGGGGTGGGGAGGAGGCTACACCTTC. This gives the protein CASSPPGGWGGGYTF.